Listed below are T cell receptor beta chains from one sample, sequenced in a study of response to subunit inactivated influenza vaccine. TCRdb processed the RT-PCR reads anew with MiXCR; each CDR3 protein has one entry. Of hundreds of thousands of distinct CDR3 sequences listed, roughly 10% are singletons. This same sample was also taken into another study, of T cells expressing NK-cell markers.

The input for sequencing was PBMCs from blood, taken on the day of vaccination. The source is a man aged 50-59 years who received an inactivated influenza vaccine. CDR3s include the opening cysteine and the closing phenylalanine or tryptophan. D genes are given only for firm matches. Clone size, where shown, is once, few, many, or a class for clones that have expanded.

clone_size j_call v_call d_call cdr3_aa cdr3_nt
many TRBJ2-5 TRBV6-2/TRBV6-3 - CASSYLGLSTQETQYF TGTGCCAGCAGTTACCTCGGCCTTTCGACCCAAGAGACCCAGTACTTC
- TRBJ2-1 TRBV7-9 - CASSLTRVDNEQFF TGTGCCAGCAGCCTGACTCGGGTCGACAATGAGCAGTTCTTC
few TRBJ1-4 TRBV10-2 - CASQRGLPEKLFF TGCGCCAGCCAGAGGGGCTTACCGGAAAAACTGTTTTTT
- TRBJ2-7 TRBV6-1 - CASSPLRGGLSYEQYF TGTGCCAGCAGCCCCCTGAGGGGGGGGCTCTCCTACGAGCAGTACTTC
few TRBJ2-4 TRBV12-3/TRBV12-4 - CASSLSGTGKNIQYF TGTGCCAGCAGTTTGTCCGGGACGGGCAAAAACATTCAGTACTTC
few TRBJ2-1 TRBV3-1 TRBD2 CASKIAGSSYNEQFF TGTGCCAGCAAAATAGCGGGGAGCTCCTACAATGAGCAGTTCTTC
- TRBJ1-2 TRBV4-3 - CASSPQRGVANYGYTF TGCGCCAGCAGCCCCCAGCGGGGGGTAGCTAACTATGGCTACACCTTC
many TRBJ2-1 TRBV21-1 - CASQRGRIGNEQFF TGTGCCAGCCAAAGAGGGAGAATCGGCAATGAGCAGTTCTTC
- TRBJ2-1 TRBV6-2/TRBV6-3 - CASSYQGGIGNEQFF TGTGCCAGCAGTTACCAAGGCGGGATCGGTAATGAGCAGTTCTTC
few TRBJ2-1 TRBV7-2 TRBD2 CASSTRTSGGEQFF TGTGCCAGCAGCACGCGGACTAGCGGGGGTGAGCAGTTCTTC
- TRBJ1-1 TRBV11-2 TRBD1 CASSQIGGQPFF TGTGCCAGCAGCCAGATTGGGGGACAGCCTTTCTTT
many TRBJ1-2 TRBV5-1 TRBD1 CASSFSGGWDGYTF TGCGCCAGCAGCTTCTCAGGGGGCTGGGATGGCTACACCTTC
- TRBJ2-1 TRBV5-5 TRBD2 CASSWGPGDSGAYNEQFF TGTGCCAGCAGCTGGGGGCCCGGGGATAGCGGGGCCTACAATGAGCAGTTCTTC
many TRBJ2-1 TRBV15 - CATSRVRDTRNEQFF TGTGCCACCAGCAGAGTCCGGGACACCCGCAATGAGCAGTTCTTC
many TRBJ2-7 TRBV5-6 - CASSLESLGQFSNEQYF TGTGCCAGCAGCTTGGAAAGCCTAGGACAGTTTTCGAACGAGCAGTACTTC
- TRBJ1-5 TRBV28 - CASSLFFGVNQPQHF TGTGCCAGCAGTTTGTTTTTCGGGGTCAATCAGCCCCAGCATTTT
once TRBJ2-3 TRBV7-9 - CASSPWETDTQYF TGTGCCAGCAGCCCGTGGGAAACAGATACGCAGTATTTT
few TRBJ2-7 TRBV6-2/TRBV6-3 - CASSPDTKGGEQYF TGTGCCAGCAGTCCCGACACGAAAGGCGGCGAGCAGTACTTC
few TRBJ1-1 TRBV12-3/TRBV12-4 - CASSIIGTHTEAFF TGTGCCAGCAGTATTATCGGGACACACACTGAAGCTTTCTTT
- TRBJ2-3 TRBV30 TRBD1 CACPRTGSLADTQYF TGTGCCTGTCCACGGACAGGGAGTTTGGCAGATACGCAGTATTTT
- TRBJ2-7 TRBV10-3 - CASKQDLSEQYF TGTGCCTCTAAACAGGATCTGAGCGAGCAGTACTTC
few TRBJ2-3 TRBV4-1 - CASSQSRTQSTDTQYF TGCGCCAGCAGCCAATCCCGGACTCAGAGCACAGATACGCAGTATTTT
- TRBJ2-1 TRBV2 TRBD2 CASRGGRQFF TGTGCCAGCAGGGGGGGGAGGCAGTTCTTC
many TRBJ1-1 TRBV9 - CASSSRTETEAFF TGTGCCAGCAGCTCCCGGACGGAGACTGAAGCTTTCTTT
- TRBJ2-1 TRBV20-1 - CSAIERSGKGDNEQFF TGCAGTGCGATCGAACGTTCGGGAAAGGGGGACAATGAGCAGTTCTTC
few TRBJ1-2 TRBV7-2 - CASRQVADGYTF TGTGCCAGCAGACAAGTTGCGGATGGCTACACCTTC
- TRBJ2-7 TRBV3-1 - CASSQGGATEQYF TGTGCCAGCAGCCAAGGAGGGGCAACCGAGCAGTACTTC
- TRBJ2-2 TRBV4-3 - CASSRARSTGELFF TGCGCCAGCAGTCGGGCCCGGTCCACCGGGGAGCTGTTTTTT
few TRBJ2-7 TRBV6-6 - CASRGTNYEQYF TGTGCCAGCAGAGGGACAAACTACGAGCAGTACTTC
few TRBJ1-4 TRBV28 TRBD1 CASSSGQGYEKLFF TGTGCCAGCAGTTCGGGACAGGGCTATGAAAAACTGTTTTTT
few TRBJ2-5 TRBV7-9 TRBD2 CASGQGLAAETQYF TGTGCCAGCGGACAGGGACTAGCGGCAGAGACCCAGTACTTC
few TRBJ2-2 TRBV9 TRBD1 CASKEGASNTGELFF TGTGCCAGCAAAGAGGGGGCCTCGAACACCGGGGAGCTGTTTTTT
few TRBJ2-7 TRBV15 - CATSRGDQSEQYF TGTGCCACCAGCAGAGGGGACCAGTCCGAGCAGTACTTC
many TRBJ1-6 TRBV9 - CASSVQGNNSPLHF TGTGCCAGCAGCGTACAGGGAAATAATTCACCCCTCCACTTT
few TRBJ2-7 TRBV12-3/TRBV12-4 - CASSYRVPGGQGNEQYF TGTGCCAGCAGTTATAGGGTCCCGGGAGGACAGGGAAACGAGCAGTACTTC
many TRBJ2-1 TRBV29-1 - CSVAGRSYNEQFF TGCAGCGTTGCGGGACGGTCCTACAATGAGCAGTTCTTC
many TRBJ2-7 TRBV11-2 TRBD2 CASRLPGGNEQYF TGTGCCAGCAGACTCCCGGGGGGGAACGAGCAGTACTTC
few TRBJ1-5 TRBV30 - CAWSVGVYSNQPQHF TGTGCCTGGAGTGTAGGGGTTTATAGCAATCAGCCCCAGCATTTT
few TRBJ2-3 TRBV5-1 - CASSLDRLVADTQYF TGCGCCAGCAGCTTGGATAGACTAGTCGCAGATACGCAGTATTTT
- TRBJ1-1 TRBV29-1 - CSVDRVANTEAFF TGCAGCGTTGACAGGGTTGCGAACACTGAAGCTTTCTTT
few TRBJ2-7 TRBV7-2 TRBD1 CASSLLRDRWGYEQYF TGTGCCAGCAGCTTGCTCCGGGACAGGTGGGGCTACGAGCAGTACTTC
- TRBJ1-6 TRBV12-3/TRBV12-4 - CASTVSPSPLHF TGTGCCAGCACCGTTTCGCCTTCACCCCTCCACTTT
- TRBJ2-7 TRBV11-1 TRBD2 CASSLASSGRSPFSEQYF TGTGCCAGCAGCTTAGCGAGTAGCGGGAGGAGCCCCTTTTCCGAGCAGTACTTC
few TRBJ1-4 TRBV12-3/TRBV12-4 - CASCEEGNKNEKLFF TGTGCCAGCTGCGAAGAGGGGAATAAAAATGAAAAACTGTTTTTT
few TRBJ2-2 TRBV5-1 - CASSLEAGGELFF TGCGCCAGCAGCTTGGAAGCCGGCGGGGAGCTGTTTTTT
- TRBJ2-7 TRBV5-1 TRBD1 CASSLGYDRGKSYEQYF TGCGCCAGCAGCTTGGGATACGACAGGGGAAAGTCCTACGAGCAGTACTTC
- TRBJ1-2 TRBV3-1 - CASSLLGLNLNYGYTF TGTGCCAGCAGCCTCTTAGGACTTAACCTTAACTATGGCTACACCTTC
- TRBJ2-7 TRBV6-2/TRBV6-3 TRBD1 CASTPVGTGHYEQYF TGTGCCAGCACCCCTGTCGGGACAGGGCACTACGAGCAGTACTTC
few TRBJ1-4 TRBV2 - CASSEARQGNEKLFF TGTGCCAGCAGTGAAGCGAGGCAGGGAAATGAAAAACTGTTTTTT
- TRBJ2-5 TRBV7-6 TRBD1 CASSPGTGLRETQYF TGTGCCAGCAGCCCAGGGACAGGGCTGAGAGAGACCCAGTACTTC
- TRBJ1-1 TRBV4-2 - CASSQVTGIGEAFF TGTGCCAGCAGCCAAGTCACCGGGATCGGTGAAGCTTTCTTT
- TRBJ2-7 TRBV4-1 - CASSLDQDTEQYF TGCGCCAGCAGCCTAGATCAGGACACCGAGCAGTACTTC
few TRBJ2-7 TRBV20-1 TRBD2 CSARTSGPYEQYF TGCAGTGCCCGGACTAGCGGGCCCTACGAGCAGTACTTC
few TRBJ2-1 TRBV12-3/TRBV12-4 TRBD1 CASSLEQGDYNEQFF TGTGCCAGCAGTTTAGAACAGGGGGACTACAATGAGCAGTTCTTC
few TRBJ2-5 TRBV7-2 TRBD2 CASSLAGLAKETQYF TGTGCCAGCAGCTTAGCGGGACTAGCGAAAGAGACCCAGTACTTC
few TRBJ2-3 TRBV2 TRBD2 CASRATSGGGGTQYF TGTGCCAGCAGAGCCACTAGCGGGGGAGGAGGTACGCAGTATTTT
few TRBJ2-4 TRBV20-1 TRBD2 CSARGLAGAKNIQYF TGCAGTGCTAGAGGGCTAGCGGGAGCCAAAAACATTCAGTACTTC
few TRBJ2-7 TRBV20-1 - CSARRHLDGEQYF TGCAGTGCTAGAAGACATCTCGACGGCGAGCAGTACTTC